The 27 T cell receptor beta chains in this list originate from one sample, sequenced in a study of graft-versus-host responses after intestinal transplantation. The data were produced by immunoSEQ multiplex PCR, yet TCRdb's version contains in-frame clones alone and is incomplete. The sample consists of about 50,000 clones, 80% to 95% of them appearing once. Their antigens are not known. Sequencing used unstimulated CD4+ T cells sorted from spleen or lymph node cells, obtained before transplant. The receptors derive from a human donor who was the organ donor for an intestinal transplant.

This chain uses TRBV5-1 with TRBJ1-2; 9 nucleotides agree with TRBD1. This CDR3 is 16 amino acids long. V dropped 5 bases and J dropped 4; count of bases not matched to a gene: 12. Germline V gene sequence: CDR1 SGHRS, CDR2 YFSETQ. The CDR3 DNA reads TGCGCCAGCAGGCTCGGGACAGGGACCTTCTTCTATGGCTACACCTTC. This encodes CASRLGTGTFFYGYTF.

The genes are TRBV11-2 and TRBJ2-1, with D unclear. The CDR3 is 16 residues long. Germline V gene data show CDR1 as SGHAT and CDR2 as FQNNGV. The V end was cut by 2 bases, the J end by 0 bases, with 11 bases between. The CDR3 region is CASSLRSPDSYNEQFF. The CDR3 nucleotides read TGTGCCAGCAGCTTAAGGTCCCCCGACTCCTACAATGAGCAGTTCTTC.

The rearrangement uses TRBV6-5 and TRBJ2-7; tentatively, D is TRBD1 or TRBD2 (5 bases each). Germline-derived CDR1 and CDR2 are MNHEY and SVGAGI. The CDR3 covers 16 residues. V lost 0 bases and J lost 1, with 13 bases in between. The CDR3 protein is CASSYSLGTASYEQYF. The CDR3 DNA is TGTGCCAGCAGTTACTCACTGGGGACGGCTTCCTACGAGCAGTACTTC.

CDR3 bases: TGTGCCAGCGGGCCAGTAAGCACAGATACGCAGTATTTT. The encoded protein is CASGPVSTDTQYF. The V call is TRBV28, the J call TRBJ2-3; no clear D. Germline V gives CDR1 MDHEN, CDR2 SYDVKM. The V gene lost 8 bases and the J gene lost 0 bases, with 9 bases spanning the gap. The CDR3 sequence is 13 residues long.

This chain joins TRBV10-1 and TRBJ2-7; 8 nucleotides align to TRBD2. V shed 5 bases, J shed 5 bases, and the junction held 17 bases outside the gene matches. CDR3 size: 17 residues. CDR1 is WNHNN and CDR2 is SYGVQD in the germline V gene (reference sequence). The CDR3 spells CASSPGTRRIRLDEQYF. CDR3 DNA sequence: TGCGCCAGCAGTCCCGGGACTAGAAGGATAAGGTTGGACGAGCAGTACTTC.

The chain recombines TRBV4-1 with TRBJ2-7; 12 bases agree with TRBD1. Germline CDR1 MGHRA, CDR2 YSYEKL. Unmatched junction bases numbered 4, after V lost 5 bases and J lost 2 bases. The CDR3 is 15 amino acids. The CDR3 here is CASSVGQGAPYEQYF. The CDR3, as DNA: TGCGCCAGCAGCGTGGGACAGGGGGCGCCCTACGAGCAGTACTTC.

This chain joins TRBV11-2 and TRBJ1-6; the match to TRBD1 covers 8 bases. V gave up 4 bases and J gave up 7 bases; unmatched junction bases: 3. This CDR3 region has 14 residues. The germline gives CDR1 SGHAT, CDR2 FQNNGV. As DNA, the CDR3 is TGTGCCAGCAGCTGGACAGGGAGGAATTCACCCCTCCACTTT. It translates to CASSWTGRNSPLHF.

J is TRBJ2-1 and V is TRBV4-3; tentative D call: TRBD2 (6 bases). V was trimmed by 0 bases and J by 9 bases, leaving 18 bases between them. The CDR3 totals 16 residues. Germline loops: CDR1 LGHNA, CDR2 YSLEER. In nucleotides, the CDR3 is TGCGCCAGCAGCCAAGAAGCTCGGCCGGGGGTCGGTGAGCAGTTCTTC. Translating it yields CASSQEARPGVGEQFF.

The chain employs TRBV29-1 and TRBJ2-3; D may match TRBD1 or TRBD2 (5 bases each). Trimming took off 1 base at V and 3 bases at J, with 11 bases between the two ends. Germline assignment: CDR1 SQVTM and CDR2 ANQGSEA. The CDR3 extends over 14 amino acids. CDR3 DNA: TGCAGCGTTGAAGTGGGAGAGGGGACAGATACGCAGTATTTT. Its translation is CSVEVGEGTDTQYF.

The chain uses TRBV10-3 and TRBJ1-2; possibly TRBD1 for D (5 bases). CDR3 length equals 12 residues. V lost 11 bases and J 8 bases, leaving 18 bases between the germline ends. The germline gives CDR1 ENHRY, CDR2 SYGVKD. This chain's CDR3 is CALQTDGGGYTF. The CDR3 bases are TGTGCCCTCCAGACCGACGGGGGAGGCTACACCTTC.

The chain is built from TRBV10-3 and TRBJ1-5; 9 nucleotides line up with TRBD1. The CDR3 covers 15 residues. CDR1 is ENHRY, CDR2 SYGVKD, per germline. Losses at the gene ends were 0 bases for V and 4 bases for J; bases not matched to a gene: 1. The CDR3 nucleotides are TGTGCCATCAGTGAGTCGGGACAGGGAAATCAGCCCCAGCATTTT. Residues: CAISESGQGNQPQHF.

V is TRBV19 and J is TRBJ2-3; D is perhaps TRBD2 (6 bases). Trimming shortened V by 3 bases and J by 2 bases, and 12 bases separated the two germline ends. The CDR3 is 15 amino acids. Germline V CDR1 and CDR2: LNHDA, SQIVND (reference sequence). DNA of the CDR3: TGTGCCAGTAGTATTAATAGCGGAGACACAGATACGCAGTATTTT. This translates into CASSINSGDTDTQYF.

This chain uses TRBV11-1 with TRBJ2-5; a weak D match, TRBD2 (5 bases). Per the germline V gene, CDR1 is SGHAT and CDR2 is FQDESV (reference sequence). The ends were cut back, 0 bases at V and 5 bases at J, with 10 bases in the middle. This CDR3 region has 14 residues. The DNA for the CDR3 is TGTGCCAGCAGCTTAGCCGGGAAACGTGAGACCCAGTACTTC. Its protein is CASSLAGKRETQYF.

This chain uses TRBV30 with TRBJ2-1, with TRBD2 matching over 10 bases. The CDR3 is 14 residues long. After removal of 2 bases from V and 7 bases from J, the junction contained 5 bases not matched to a gene. The V gene's germline CDR1 is GTSNPN and CDR2 SVGIG (reference sequence). The CDR3 nucleotides are TGTGCCTGGAGTTCGGGACTAGCGCTTAATGAGCAGTTCTTC. Residues: CAWSSGLALNEQFF.

The V gene is TRBV7-2, the J gene TRBJ2-7; 12 bases are a match to TRBD2. The ends lost 3 bases at V and 0 bases at J; junction bases unmatched: 0. Germline CDR1 SGHTA, CDR2 FQGNSA. The CDR3 has 15 amino acids. The CDR3 is CASSLTSGSSYEQYF. Here the CDR3 DNA reads TGTGCCAGCAGCTTGACTAGCGGGAGCTCCTACGAGCAGTACTTC.

This chain uses TRBV11-3 with TRBJ2-1; D perhaps matches TRBD1 (6 bases). Germline V gene data show CDR1 as SGHNT and CDR2 as YENEEA. The CDR3 totals 15 residues. The V gene lost 5 bases and the J gene lost 1 base, with 12 bases spanning the gap. The CDR3 bases are TGTGCCAGCAGCCAGTACAGGGCATCCTACAATGAGCAGTTCTTC. As protein: CASSQYRASYNEQFF.

This chain uses TRBV19 with TRBJ2-1, with TRBD2 matching 9 bases. The CDR3 extends over 19 amino acids. J was trimmed by 4 bases and V by 3 bases; bases with no gene match: 16. Per germline, CDR1 LNHDA and CDR2 SQIVND (reference sequence). The CDR3 DNA reads TGTGCCAGTAGTATGGGGGTTTTGGGGACTAGCCCCCGATACAATGAGCAGTTCTTC. It specifies CASSMGVLGTSPRYNEQFF.

In DNA form, the CDR3 reads TGTGCCTGGAGTCAAGGGGGACACTTCTCAACTAATGAAAAACTGTTTTTT. Protein sequence: CAWSQGGHFSTNEKLFF. This sequence joins TRBV30 and TRBJ1-4; maybe TRBD1 (6 bases). Trimming pared 2 bases from V and 0 bases from J, leaving 16 bases between. The CDR3 sequence is 17 residues long. Germline V gives CDR1 GTSNPN, CDR2 SVGIG (reference sequence).

The rearrangement links TRBV19 to TRBJ2-5, with D tentatively TRBD1 (6 bases). Trimming stripped 9 bases from V and 1 base from J, with 24 bases between. CDR3 length: 17 residues. The germline CDR1 and CDR2 sequences are LNHDA and SQIVND (reference sequence). The CDR3 bases are TGTGCCAGCCACCCCTTGGGCGGACAGTATATCCAAGAGACCCAGTACTTC. It translates to CASHPLGGQYIQETQYF.

As regards this clone: An end of the junction differs from the germline gene, which may be a read error. V is TRBV5-3 and J is TRBJ2-7; 7 nucleotides align to TRBD1. TRBV5-3 is an ORF for which the function is uncertain. This CDR3 has 12 residues. CDR3 sequence (DNA): TGTGCCAGCAGCTTACAGGGGTGGGAGCAGTACTTC. Translated, it gives CASSLQGWEQYF.

The J gene is TRBJ1-1, the V gene TRBV19, with 8 bases identical to TRBD1. With V trimmed by 4 bases and J by 3 bases, 4 bases remained unmatched. This CDR3 is built from 14 residues. CDR1 is LNHDA and CDR2 is SQIVND in the germline V gene (reference sequence). CDR3 bases: TGTGCCAGTAGTAGTGGGACAGGTTACACTGAAGCTTTCTTT. The encoded protein is CASSSGTGYTEAFF.

The chain couples TRBV18 to TRBJ1-3, with 7 bases fitting TRBD1. This CDR3 comprises 17 residues. V shed 1 base and J 2 bases; nucleotides not matched to a gene: 8. CDR1 and CDR2 (germline): KGHSH, LQKENI. For the CDR3, the DNA is TGTGCCAGCTCACCACGCCCTCAGGGGGGTCCTGGAAACACCATATATTTT. This sequence encodes CASSPRPQGGPGNTIYF.

The rearrangement links TRBV9 to TRBJ2-2; 10 bases align to TRBD2. CDR3 length: 15 amino acids. Germline lookup yields CDR1 SGDLS and CDR2 YYNGEE. The junction had 0 bases not matched to a gene; V was cut back by 3 bases and J by 1 base. CDR3 protein: CASSGLAGNTGELFF. The CDR3 coding sequence is TGTGCCAGCAGCGGACTAGCGGGGAACACCGGGGAGCTGTTTTTT.

This chain joins TRBV4-2 and TRBJ2-1, with 9 bases fitting TRBD2. V gave up 4 bases and J gave up 2 bases; unmatched junction bases: 3. Per the germline V gene, CDR1 is LGHNA and CDR2 is YNFKEQ. The CDR3 is 15 amino acids. The CDR3 is CASSREREAYNEQFF. The CDR3 nucleotides read TGTGCCAGCAGCCGAGAGCGGGAGGCCTACAATGAGCAGTTCTTC.

The chain combines TRBV5-5 with TRBJ2-3; 10 bases line up with TRBD2. The germline V gene encodes CDR1 SGHKS and CDR2 YYEKEE (reference sequence). J was trimmed by 4 bases and V by 0 bases; bases with no gene match: 2. CDR3 size: 15 residues. CDR3 sequence: CASSLDGTSADTQYF. The CDR3 DNA reads TGTGCCAGCAGCTTGGATGGGACTAGCGCAGATACGCAGTATTTT.

This chain links TRBV18 with TRBJ2-1; TRBD2 agrees at 7 bases. The CDR3 is made up of 14 amino acids. CDR1 and CDR2 (germline): KGHSH, LQKENI. The V gene end was trimmed by 1 base and the J gene end by 4 bases; junction bases not matched to a gene: 1. The CDR3 spells CASSPQGGYNEQFF. CDR3 nucleotide sequence: TGTGCCAGCTCACCACAGGGAGGGTACAATGAGCAGTTCTTC.

This clone has only one observation. The V gene is TRBV21-1, the J gene TRBJ2-1; TRBD2 is the table's D call, not checked against the DNA. TRBV21-1 is deemed a pseudogene. The CDR3 spans 15 residues. CDR3 coding DNA: TGTGCCAGCAGCACAACGCGGGGCCTAAGAGATGAGCAGTTCTTC. Amino acid sequence: CASSTTRGLRDEQFF.